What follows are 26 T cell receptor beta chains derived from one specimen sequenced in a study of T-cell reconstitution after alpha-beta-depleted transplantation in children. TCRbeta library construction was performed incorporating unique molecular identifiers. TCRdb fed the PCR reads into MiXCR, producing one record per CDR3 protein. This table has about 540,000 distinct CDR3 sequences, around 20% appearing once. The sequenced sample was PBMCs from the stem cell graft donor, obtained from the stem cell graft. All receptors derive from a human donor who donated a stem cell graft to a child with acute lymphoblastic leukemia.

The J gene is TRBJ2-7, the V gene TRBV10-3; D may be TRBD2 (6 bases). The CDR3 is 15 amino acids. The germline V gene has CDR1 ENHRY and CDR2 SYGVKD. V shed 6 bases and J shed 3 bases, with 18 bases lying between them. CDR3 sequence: CAISPGTGARYEQYF. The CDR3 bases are TGTGCCATCAGCCCGGGGACGGGAGCCCGCTACGAGCAGTACTTC.

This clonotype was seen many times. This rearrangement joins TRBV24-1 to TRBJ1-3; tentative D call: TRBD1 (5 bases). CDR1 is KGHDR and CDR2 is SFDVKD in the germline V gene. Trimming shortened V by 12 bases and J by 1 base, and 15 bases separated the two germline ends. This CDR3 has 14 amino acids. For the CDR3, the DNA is TGTGCCCCAGGGACCGGACGATCTGGAAACACCATATATTTT. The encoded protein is CAPGTGRSGNTIYF.

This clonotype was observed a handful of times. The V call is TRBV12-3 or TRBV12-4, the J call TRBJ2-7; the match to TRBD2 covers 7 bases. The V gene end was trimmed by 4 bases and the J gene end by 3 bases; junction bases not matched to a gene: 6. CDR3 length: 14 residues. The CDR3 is CASSSSGTYYEQYF. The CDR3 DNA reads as TGTGCCAGCAGTTCCAGCGGGACCTACTACGAGCAGTACTTC.

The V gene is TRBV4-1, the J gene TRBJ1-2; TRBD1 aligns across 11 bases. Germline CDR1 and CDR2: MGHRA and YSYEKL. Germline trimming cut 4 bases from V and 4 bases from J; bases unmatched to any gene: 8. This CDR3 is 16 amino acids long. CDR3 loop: CASSPGTGTGGYGYTF. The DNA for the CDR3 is TGCGCCAGCAGCCCAGGGACCGGGACAGGGGGCTATGGCTACACCTTC.

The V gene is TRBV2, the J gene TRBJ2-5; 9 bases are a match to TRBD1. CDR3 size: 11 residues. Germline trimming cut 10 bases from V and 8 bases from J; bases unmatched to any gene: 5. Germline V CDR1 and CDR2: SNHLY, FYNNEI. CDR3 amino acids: CATPGQGTQYF. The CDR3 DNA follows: TGTGCCACTCCGGGACAGGGAACCCAGTACTTC.

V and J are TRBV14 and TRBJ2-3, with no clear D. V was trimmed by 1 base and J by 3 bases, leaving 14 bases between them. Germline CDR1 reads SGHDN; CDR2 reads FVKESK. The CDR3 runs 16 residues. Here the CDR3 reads CASSQVSQSPTDTQYF. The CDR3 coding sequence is TGTGCCAGCAGCCAAGTGTCCCAGAGTCCGACAGATACGCAGTATTTT.

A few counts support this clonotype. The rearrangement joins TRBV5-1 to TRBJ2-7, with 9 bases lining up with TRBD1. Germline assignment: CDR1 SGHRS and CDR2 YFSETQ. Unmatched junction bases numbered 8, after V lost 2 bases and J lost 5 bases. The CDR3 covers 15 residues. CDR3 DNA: TGCGCCAGCAGCTTCCGTGGACAGGGGAGCGACGAGCAGTACTTC. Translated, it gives CASSFRGQGSDEQYF.

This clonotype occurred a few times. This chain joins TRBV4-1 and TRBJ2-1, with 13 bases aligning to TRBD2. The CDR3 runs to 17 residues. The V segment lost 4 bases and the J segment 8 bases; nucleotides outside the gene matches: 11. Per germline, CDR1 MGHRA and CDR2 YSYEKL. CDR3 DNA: TGCGCCAGCAGCCCCGGACTAGCGGGAGTTCTAGACTATGAGCAGTTCTTC. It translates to CASSPGLAGVLDYEQFF.

CDR3 loop: CASSDTGVGSYEQYF. The CDR3 nucleotides read TGTGCCAGCAGCGATACAGGGGTAGGCTCCTACGAGCAGTACTTC. The genes are TRBV7-6 and TRBJ2-7; 7 nucleotides align to TRBD1. This CDR3 has 15 residues. V gave up 5 bases and J gave up 0 bases; unmatched junction bases: 7. Germline lookup yields CDR1 SGHVS and CDR2 FNYEAQ.

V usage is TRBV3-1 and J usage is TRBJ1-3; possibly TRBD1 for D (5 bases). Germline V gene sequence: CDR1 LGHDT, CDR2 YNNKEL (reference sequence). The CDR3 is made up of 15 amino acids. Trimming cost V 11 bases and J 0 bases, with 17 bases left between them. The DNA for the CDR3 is TGTGCCTCCACCGAATTGACAGTCTCTGGAAACACCATATATTTT. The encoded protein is CASTELTVSGNTIYF. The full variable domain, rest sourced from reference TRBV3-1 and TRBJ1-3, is DTAVSQTPKYLVTQMGNDKSIKCEQNLGHDTMYWYKQDSKKFLKIMFSYNNKELIINETVPNRFSPKSPDKAHLNLHINSLELGDSAVYFCASTELTVSGNTIYFGEGSWLTVV.

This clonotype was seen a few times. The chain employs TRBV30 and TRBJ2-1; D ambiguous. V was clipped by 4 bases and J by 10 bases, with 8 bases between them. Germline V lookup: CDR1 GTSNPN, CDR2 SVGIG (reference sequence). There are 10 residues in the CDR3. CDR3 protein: CAWNEAEQFF. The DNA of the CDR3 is TGTGCCTGGAATGAGGCGGAGCAGTTCTTC.

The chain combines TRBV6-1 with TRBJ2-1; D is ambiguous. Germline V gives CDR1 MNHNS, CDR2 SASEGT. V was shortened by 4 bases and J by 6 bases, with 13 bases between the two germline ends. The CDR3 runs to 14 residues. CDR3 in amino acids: CASSALTVTNEQFF. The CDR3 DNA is TGTGCCAGCAGTGCCCTGACTGTTACCAATGAGCAGTTCTTC.

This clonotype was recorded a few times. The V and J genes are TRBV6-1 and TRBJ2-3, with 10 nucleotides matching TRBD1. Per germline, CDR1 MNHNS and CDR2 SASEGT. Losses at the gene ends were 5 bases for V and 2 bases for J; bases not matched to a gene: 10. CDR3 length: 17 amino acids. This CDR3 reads CASSPHPGQGTTDTQYF. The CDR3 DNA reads TGTGCCAGCAGTCCCCATCCGGGACAGGGGACCACAGATACGCAGTATTTT.

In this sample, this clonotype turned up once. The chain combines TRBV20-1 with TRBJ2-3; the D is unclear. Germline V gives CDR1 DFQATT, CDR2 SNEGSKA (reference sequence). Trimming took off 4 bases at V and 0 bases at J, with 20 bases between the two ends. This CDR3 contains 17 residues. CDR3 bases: TGCAGTGCTATAGCACACCTTCCAGGTTCTAGCACAGATACGCAGTATTTT. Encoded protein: CSAIAHLPGSSTDTQYF.

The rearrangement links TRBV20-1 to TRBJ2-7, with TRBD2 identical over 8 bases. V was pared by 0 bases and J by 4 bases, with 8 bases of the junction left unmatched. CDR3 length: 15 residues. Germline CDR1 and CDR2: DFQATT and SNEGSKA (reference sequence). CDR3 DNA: TGCAGTGCTAGAGATAACAGCGGGAGAAGGTACGAGCAGTACTTC. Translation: CSARDNSGRRYEQYF.

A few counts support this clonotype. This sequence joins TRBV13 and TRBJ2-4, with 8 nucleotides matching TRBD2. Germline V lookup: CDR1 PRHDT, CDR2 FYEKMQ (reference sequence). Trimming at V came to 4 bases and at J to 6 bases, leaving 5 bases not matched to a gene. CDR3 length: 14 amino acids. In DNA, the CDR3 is TGTGCCAGCAGCTCCGGACTAGCTTTAAACATTCAGTACTTC. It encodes CASSSGLALNIQYF.

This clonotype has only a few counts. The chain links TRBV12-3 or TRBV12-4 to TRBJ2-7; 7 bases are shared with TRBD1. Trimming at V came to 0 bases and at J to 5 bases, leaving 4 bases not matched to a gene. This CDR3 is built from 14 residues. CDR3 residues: CASSLAGQINEQYF. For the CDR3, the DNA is TGTGCCAGCAGTTTAGCGGGACAGATAAACGAGCAGTACTTC.

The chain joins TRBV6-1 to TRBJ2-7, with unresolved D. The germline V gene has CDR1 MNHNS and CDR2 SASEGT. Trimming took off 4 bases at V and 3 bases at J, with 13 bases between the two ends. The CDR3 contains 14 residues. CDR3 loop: CASSVHTGNYEQYF. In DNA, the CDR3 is TGTGCCAGCAGTGTCCATACTGGAAACTACGAGCAGTACTTC.

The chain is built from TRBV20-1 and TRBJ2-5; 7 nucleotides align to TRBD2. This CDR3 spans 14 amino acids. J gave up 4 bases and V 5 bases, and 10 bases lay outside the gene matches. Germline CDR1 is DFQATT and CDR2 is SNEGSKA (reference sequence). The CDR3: CSAPPSGGRETQYF. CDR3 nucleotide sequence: TGCAGTGCTCCCCCTAGTGGCGGGAGAGAGACCCAGTACTTC.

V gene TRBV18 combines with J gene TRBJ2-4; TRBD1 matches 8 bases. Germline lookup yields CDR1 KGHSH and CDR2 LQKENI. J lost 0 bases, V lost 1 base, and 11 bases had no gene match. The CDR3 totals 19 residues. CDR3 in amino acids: CASSPRTGTITLAKNIQYF. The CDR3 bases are TGTGCCAGCTCACCACGGACAGGGACGATTACTCTAGCCAAAAACATTCAGTACTTC. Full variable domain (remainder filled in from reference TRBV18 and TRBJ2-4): NAGVMQNPRHLVRRRGQEARLRCSPMKGHSHVYWYRQLPEEGLKFMVYLQKENIIDESGMPKERFSAEFPKEGPSILRIQQVVRGDSAAYFCASSPRTGTITLAKNIQYFGAGTRLSVL.

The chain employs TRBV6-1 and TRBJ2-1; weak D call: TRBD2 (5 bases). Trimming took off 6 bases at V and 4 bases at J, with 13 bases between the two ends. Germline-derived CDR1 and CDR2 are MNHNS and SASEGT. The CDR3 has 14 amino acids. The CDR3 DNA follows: TGTGCCAGCAGCATGGACTCCCCTTACAATGAGCAGTTCTTC. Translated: CASSMDSPYNEQFF.

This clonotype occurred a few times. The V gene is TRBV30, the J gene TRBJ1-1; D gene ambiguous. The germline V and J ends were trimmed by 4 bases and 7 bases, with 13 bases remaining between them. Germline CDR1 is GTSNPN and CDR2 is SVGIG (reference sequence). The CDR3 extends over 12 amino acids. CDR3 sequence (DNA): TGTGCCTGGATTTTGGGCCCGGGTGAAGCTTTCTTT. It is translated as CAWILGPGEAFF.

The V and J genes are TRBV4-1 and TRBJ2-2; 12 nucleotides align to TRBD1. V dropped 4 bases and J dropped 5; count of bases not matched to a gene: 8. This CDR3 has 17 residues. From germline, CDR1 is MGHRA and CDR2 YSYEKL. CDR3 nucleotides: TGCGCCAGCAGCCTTCTACCGGGACAGGGGGCGACCGGGGAGCTGTTTTTT. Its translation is CASSLLPGQGATGELFF.

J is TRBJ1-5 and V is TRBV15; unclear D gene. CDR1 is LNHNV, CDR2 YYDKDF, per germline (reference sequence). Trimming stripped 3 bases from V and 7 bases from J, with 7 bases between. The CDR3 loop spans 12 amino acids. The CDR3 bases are TGTGCCACCAGCAGTCCCCACCAGCCCCAGCATTTT. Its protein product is CATSSPHQPQHF.

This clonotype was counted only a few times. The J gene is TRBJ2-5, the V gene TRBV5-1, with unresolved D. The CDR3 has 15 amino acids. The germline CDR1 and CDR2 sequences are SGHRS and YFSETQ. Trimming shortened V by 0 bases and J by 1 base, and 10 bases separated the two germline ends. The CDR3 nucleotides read TGCGCCAGCAGCTTGGGTGCCGCCAGCCAAGAGACCCAGTACTTC. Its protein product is CASSLGAASQETQYF.

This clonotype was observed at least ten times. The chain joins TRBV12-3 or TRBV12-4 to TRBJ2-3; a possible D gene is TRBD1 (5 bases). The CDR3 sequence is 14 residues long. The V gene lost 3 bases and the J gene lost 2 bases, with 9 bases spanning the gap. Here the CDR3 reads CASSLGRDTDTQYF. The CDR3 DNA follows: TGTGCCAGCAGTTTGGGGCGAGACACAGATACGCAGTATTTT.